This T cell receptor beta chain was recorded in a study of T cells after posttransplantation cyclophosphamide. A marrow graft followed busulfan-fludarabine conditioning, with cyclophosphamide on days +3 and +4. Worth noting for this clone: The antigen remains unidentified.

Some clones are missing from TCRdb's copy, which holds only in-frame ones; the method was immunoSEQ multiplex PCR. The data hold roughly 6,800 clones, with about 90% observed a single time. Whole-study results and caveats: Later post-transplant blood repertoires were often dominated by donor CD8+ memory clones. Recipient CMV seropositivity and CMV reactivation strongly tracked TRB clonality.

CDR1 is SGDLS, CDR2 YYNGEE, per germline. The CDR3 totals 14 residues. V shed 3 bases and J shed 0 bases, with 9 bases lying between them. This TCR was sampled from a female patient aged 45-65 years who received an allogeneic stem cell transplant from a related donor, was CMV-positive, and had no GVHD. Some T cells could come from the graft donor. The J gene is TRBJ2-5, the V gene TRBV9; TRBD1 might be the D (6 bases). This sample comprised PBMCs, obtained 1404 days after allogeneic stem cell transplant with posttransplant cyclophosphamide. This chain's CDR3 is CASSGDKYQETQYF. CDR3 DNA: TGTGCCAGCAGCGGGGACAAGTACCAAGAGACCCAGTACTTC. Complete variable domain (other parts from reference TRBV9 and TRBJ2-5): DSGVTQTPKHLITATGQRVTLRCSPRSGDLSVYWYQQSLDQGLQFLIQYYNGEERAKGNILERFSAQQFPDLHSELNLSSLELGDSALYFCASSGDKYQETQYFGPGTRLLVL.